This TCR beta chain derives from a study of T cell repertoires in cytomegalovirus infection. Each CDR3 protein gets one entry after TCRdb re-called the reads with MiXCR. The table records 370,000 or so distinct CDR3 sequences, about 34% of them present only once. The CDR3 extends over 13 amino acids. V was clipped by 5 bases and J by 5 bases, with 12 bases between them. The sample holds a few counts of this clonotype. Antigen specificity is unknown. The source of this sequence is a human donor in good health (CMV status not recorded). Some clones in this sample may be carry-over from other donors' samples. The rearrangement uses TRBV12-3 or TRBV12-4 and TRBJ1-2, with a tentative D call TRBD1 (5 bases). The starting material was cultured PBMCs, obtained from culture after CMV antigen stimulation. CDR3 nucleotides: TGTGCCAGCAGTGTATACGGGGCGTATGGCTACACCTTC. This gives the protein CASSVYGAYGYTF.